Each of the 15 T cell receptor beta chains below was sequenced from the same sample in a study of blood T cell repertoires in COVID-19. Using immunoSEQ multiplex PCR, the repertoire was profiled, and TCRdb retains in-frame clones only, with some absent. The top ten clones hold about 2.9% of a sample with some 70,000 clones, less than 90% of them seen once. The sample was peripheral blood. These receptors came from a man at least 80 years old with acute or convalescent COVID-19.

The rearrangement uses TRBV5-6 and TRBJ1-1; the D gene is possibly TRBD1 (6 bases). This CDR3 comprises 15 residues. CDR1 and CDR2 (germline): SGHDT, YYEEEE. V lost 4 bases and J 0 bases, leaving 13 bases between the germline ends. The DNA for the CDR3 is TGTGCCAGCAGCAAATCCACAGGGATGAACACTGAAGCTTTCTTT. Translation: CASSKSTGMNTEAFF.

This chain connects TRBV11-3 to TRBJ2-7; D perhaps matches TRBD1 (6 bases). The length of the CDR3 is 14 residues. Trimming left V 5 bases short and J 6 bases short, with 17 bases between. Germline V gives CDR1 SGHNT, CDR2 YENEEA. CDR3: CASSKWTPRGEQYF. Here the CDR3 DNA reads TGTGCCAGCAGCAAATGGACTCCCAGGGGCGAGCAGTACTTC.

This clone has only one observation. The CDR3 DNA follows: TGTGCCAGTAAAACTCAGCCAGGGCCTAGAGGAACTGAAGCTTTCTTT. This gives the protein CASKTQPGPRGTEAFF. This sequence joins TRBV19 and TRBJ1-1; possibly TRBD1 for D (5 bases). Germline lookup yields CDR1 LNHDA and CDR2 SQIVND (reference sequence). Trimming left V 7 bases short and J 5 bases short, with 23 bases between. The CDR3 is made up of 16 amino acids.

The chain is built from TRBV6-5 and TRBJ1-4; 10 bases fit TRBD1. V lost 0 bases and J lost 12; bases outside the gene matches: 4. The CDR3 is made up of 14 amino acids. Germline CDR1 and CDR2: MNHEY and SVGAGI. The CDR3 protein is CASSYSDRGRELFF. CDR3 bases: TGTGCCAGCAGTTACTCGGACAGGGGGAGGGAACTGTTTTTT.

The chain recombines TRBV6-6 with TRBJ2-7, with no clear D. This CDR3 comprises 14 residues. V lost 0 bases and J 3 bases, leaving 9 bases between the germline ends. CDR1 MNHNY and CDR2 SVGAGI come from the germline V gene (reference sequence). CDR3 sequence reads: CASSYSAGVYEQYF. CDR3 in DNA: TGTGCCAGCAGTTACTCGGCAGGTGTCTACGAGCAGTACTTC.

The CDR3 bases are TGTGCCAGCGGCCGCGGGACTAGCGTTTACGAGCAGTACTTC. Its protein is CASGRGTSVYEQYF. The chain has TRBV9 and TRBJ2-7; 10 bases are a match to TRBD2. With V trimmed by 7 bases and J by 4 bases, 8 bases remained unmatched. Germline CDR1 and CDR2: SGDLS and YYNGEE. The CDR3 length is 14 residues.

The CDR3 protein is CATRDSSWPQHF. The DNA for the CDR3 is TGTGCCACCAGGGACAGCTCTTGGCCCCAGCATTTT. The chain links TRBV19 to TRBJ1-5; 7 nucleotides line up with TRBD1. Trimming cost V 10 bases and J 9 bases; bases outside gene matches: 9. CDR1 and CDR2 from the germline V gene are LNHDA and SQIVND (reference sequence). The CDR3 is made up of 12 amino acids.

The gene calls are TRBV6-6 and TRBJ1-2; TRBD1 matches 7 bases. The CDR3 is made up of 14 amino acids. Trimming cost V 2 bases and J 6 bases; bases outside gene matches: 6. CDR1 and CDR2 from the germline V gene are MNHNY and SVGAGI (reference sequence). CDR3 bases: TGTGCCAGCAGTTACATAACAGGGGTTCATGGCTACACCTTC. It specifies CASSYITGVHGYTF.

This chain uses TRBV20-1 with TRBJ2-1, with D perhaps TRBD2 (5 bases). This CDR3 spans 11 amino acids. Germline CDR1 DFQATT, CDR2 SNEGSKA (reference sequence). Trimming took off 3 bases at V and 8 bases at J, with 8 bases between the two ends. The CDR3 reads CSARGVYEQFF. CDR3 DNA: TGCAGTGCTAGGGGAGTCTATGAGCAGTTCTTC.

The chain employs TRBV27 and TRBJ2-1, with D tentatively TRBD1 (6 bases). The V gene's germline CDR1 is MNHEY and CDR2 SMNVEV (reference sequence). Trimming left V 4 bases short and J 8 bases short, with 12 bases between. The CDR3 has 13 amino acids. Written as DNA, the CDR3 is TGTGCCAGCAGTTCGAAACAGGGTGATGAGCAGTTCTTC. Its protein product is CASSSKQGDEQFF.

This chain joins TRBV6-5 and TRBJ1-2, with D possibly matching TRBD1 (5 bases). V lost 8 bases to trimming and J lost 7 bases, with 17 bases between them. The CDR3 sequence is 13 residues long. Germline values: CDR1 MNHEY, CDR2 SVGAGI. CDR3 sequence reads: CASRRGVISGYTF. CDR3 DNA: TGTGCCAGCCGGAGGGGCGTTATAAGTGGCTACACCTTC.

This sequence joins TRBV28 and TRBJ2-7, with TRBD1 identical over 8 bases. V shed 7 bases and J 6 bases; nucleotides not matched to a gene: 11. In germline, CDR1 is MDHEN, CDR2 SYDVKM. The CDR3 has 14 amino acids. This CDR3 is CASTRPDRVGEQYF. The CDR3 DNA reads TGTGCCAGCACCAGACCGGACAGGGTTGGCGAGCAGTACTTC.

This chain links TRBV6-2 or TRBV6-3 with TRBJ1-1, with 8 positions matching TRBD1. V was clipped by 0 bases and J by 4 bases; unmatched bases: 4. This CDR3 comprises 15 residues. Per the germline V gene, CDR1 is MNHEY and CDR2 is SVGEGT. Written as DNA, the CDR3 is TGTGCCAGCAGTTACTCCAGGACAGGGAGCACTGAAGCTTTCTTT. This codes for CASSYSRTGSTEAFF.

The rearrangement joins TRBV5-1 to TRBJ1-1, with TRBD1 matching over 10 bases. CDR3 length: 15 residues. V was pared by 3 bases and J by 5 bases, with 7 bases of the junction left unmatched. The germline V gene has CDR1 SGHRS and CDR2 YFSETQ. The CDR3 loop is CASSSGTGERTEAFF. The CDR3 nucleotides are TGCGCCAGCAGCTCCGGGACAGGGGAAAGGACTGAAGCTTTCTTT.

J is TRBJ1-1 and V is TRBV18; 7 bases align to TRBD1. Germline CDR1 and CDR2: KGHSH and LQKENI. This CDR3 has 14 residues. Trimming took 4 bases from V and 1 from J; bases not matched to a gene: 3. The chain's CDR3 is CASSRNRGNTEAFF. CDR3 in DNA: TGTGCCAGCTCACGCAACAGGGGGAACACTGAAGCTTTCTTT.